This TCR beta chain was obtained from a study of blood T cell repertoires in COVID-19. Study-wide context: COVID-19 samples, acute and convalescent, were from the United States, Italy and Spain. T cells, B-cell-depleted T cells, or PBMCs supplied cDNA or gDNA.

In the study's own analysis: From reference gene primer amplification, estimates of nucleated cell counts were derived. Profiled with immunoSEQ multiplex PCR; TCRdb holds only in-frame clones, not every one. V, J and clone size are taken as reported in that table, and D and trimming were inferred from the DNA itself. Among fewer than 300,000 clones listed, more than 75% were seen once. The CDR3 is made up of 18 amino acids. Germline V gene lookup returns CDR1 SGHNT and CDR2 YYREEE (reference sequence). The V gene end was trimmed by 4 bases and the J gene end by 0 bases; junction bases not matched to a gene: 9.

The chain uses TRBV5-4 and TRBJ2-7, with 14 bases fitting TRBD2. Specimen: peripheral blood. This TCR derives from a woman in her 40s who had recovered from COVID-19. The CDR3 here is CASSRGGTSGSSSYEQYF. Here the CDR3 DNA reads TGTGCCAGCAGCAGGGGGGGGACTAGCGGGAGTAGCTCCTACGAGCAGTACTTC.